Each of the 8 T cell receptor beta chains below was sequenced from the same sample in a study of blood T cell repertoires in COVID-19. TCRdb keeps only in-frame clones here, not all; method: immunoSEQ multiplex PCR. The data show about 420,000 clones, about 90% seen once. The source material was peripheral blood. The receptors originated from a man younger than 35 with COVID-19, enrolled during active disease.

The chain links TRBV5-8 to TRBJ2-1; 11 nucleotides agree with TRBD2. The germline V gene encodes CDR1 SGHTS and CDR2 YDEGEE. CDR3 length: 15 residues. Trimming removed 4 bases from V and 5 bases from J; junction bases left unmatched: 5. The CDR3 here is CASSGGTSGDNEQFF. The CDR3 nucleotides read TGTGCCAGCAGCGGGGGGACTAGCGGCGACAATGAGCAGTTCTTC. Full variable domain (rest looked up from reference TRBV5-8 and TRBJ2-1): EAGVTQSPTHLIKTRGQQATLRCSPISGHTSVYWYQQALGLGLQFLLWYDEGEERNRGNFPPRFSGRQFPNYSSELNVNALELEDSALYLCASSGGTSGDNEQFFGPGTRLTVL.

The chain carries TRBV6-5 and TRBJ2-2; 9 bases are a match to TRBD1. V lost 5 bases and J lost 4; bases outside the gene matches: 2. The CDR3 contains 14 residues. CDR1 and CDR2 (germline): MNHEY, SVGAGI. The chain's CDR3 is CASSTDRGTGELFF. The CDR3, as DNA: TGTGCCAGCAGTACGGACAGGGGCACCGGGGAGCTGTTTTTT.

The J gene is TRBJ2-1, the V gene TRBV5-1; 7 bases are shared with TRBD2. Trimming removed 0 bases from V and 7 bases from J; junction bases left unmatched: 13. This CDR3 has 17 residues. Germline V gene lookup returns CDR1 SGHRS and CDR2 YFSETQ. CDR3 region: CASSLAAGGRTGNEQFF. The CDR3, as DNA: TGCGCCAGCAGCTTGGCCGCCGGCGGGAGAACTGGGAATGAGCAGTTCTTC. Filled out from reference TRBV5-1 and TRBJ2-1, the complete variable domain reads KAGVTQTPRYLIKTRGQQVTLSCSPISGHRSVSWYQQTPGQGLQFLFEYFSETQRNKGNFPGRFSGRQFSNSRSEMNVSTLELGDSALYLCASSLAAGGRTGNEQFFGPGTRLTVL.

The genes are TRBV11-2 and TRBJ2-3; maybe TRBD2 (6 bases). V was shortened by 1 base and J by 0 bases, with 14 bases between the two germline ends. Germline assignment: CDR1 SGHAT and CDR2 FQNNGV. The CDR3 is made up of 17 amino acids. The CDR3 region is CASSLGPPGTSTDTQYF. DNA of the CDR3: TGTGCCAGCAGCTTAGGCCCCCCCGGGACTAGCACAGATACGCAGTATTTT. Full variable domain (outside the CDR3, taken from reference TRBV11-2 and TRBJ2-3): EAGVAQSPRYKIIEKRQSVAFWCNPISGHATLYWYQQILGQGPKLLIQFQNNGVVDDSQLPKDRFSAERLKGVDSTLKIQPAKLEDSAVYLCASSLGPPGTSTDTQYFGPGTRLTVL.

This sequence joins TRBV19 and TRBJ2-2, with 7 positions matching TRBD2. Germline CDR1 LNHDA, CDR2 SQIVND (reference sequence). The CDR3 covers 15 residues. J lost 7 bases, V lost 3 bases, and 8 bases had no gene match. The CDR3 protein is CASSIQRLAGGELFF. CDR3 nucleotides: TGTGCCAGTAGTATTCAGCGACTAGCAGGCGGGGAGCTGTTTTTT.

CDR3 in DNA: TGTGCCAGCAGCACTTACACAGGGGCGCGGGGCACCGGGGAGCTGTTTTTT. This encodes CASSTYTGARGTGELFF. The chain is built from TRBV11-2 and TRBJ2-2; weak D call: TRBD1 (7 bases). Trimming left V 5 bases short and J 4 bases short, with 20 bases between. The CDR3 has 17 amino acids. Germline CDR1 is SGHAT and CDR2 is FQNNGV.

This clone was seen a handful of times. CDR3 protein: CASSADRASYNEQFF. The CDR3 nucleotides are TGTGCCAGCAGCGCCGACAGGGCTTCCTACAATGAGCAGTTCTTC. This chain joins TRBV9 and TRBJ2-1; 7 positions agree with TRBD1. The CDR3 has 15 residues. CDR1 SGDLS and CDR2 YYNGEE come from the germline V gene. V was pared by 3 bases and J by 1 base, with 4 bases of the junction left unmatched.

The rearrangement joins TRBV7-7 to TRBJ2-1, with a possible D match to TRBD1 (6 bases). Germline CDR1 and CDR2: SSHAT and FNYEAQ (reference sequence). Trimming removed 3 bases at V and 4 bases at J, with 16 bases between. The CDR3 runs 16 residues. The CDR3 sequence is CASSLLPGTTYNEQFF. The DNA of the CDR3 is TGTGCCAGCAGCTTGCTTCCCGGGACAACATACAATGAGCAGTTCTTC.